These T cell receptor beta chains were read from a single sample in a study of OX40 agonist ivuxolimab in advanced cancers. The protocol was immunoSEQ multiplex PCR, while the TCRdb copy is restricted to in-frame clones and leaves out a portion. This table has 70,000 to 95,000 clones, roughly 84% appearing once. Sequenced material: CD4+ or CD8+ T cells sorted from blood, taken in a trial of the OX40 agonist ivuxolimab. These receptor sequences come from an adult with an advanced solid tumor such as melanoma, head and neck, liver or kidney cancer. Both conserved end residues are part of each CDR3. The D gene is left open where the match is weak. Part of the rows lack a size; the others show once, few, many or a class for expanded clones.

V gene	D gene	clone size	J gene	CDR3 DNA	CDR3 protein
TRBV27	TRBD1	-	TRBJ1-6	TGTGCCAGCAGTACTGGACGGGGACAGGCGCCACCCCTCCACTTT	CASSTGRGQAPPLHF
TRBV27	TRBD2	-	TRBJ2-3	TGTGCCAGCAGTTTCTTGTCGGGGGGTCCGCAGTATTTT	CASSFLSGGPQYF
TRBV7-2	-	-	TRBJ2-5	TGTGCCAGCAGCTTAACAGGGATAGGGGAGACCCAGTACTTC	CASSLTGIGETQYF
TRBV11-3	-	-	TRBJ2-3	TGTGCCAGCAGCTCCGGGCCTGACAGTGCGCAGTATTTT	CASSSGPDSAQYF
TRBV4-2	TRBD2	once	TRBJ2-3	TGTGCCAGCAGCCAGTCTAGCGGGAGCACAGATACGCAGTATTTT	CASSQSSGSTDTQYF
TRBV6-1	-	-	TRBJ2-5	TGTGCCAGCAGTGAGACCTGGAAAGAGACCCAGTACTTC	CASSETWKETQYF
TRBV2	-	-	TRBJ2-7	TGTGCCAGCAGTGCTGGGAACTACGAGCAGTACTTC	CASSAGNYEQYF
TRBV6-5	-	-	TRBJ2-5	TGTGCCAGCAGTTACAACGCGGGAACGGGAGAGACCCAGTACTTC	CASSYNAGTGETQYF
TRBV18	-	-	TRBJ2-1	TGTGCCAGCTCACCCTGGGAGGTGCAGTTCTTC	CASSPWEVQFF
TRBV10-1	-	-	TRBJ1-5	TGCGCCAGCAGTACAGGGTTTAATCAGCCCCAGCATTTT	CASSTGFNQPQHF
TRBV28	-	-	TRBJ1-2	TGTGCCAGCAGCGGGGCAGGGGATGCGGGCTATGGCTACACCTTC	CASSGAGDAGYGYTF
TRBV5-1	-	-	TRBJ2-7	TGCGCCAGCAGCTTTGGGCAGAGGGGGTACGAGCAGTACTTC	CASSFGQRGYEQYF
TRBV5-3	TRBD2	-	TRBJ2-7	TGTGCCAGAAGCCACGGGACTAGCGAGACTCCGAGCTCCTACGAGCAGTACTTC	CARSHGTSETPSSYEQYF
TRBV5-6	TRBD2	-	TRBJ2-1	TGTGCCAGCAGCTTGGCTAGCGGGAGGTACTACAATGAGCAGTTCTTC	CASSLASGRYYNEQFF
TRBV28	-	-	TRBJ1-1	TGTGCCAGCAGTTTCTCGAACACTGAAGCTTTCTTT	CASSFSNTEAFF
TRBV29-1	-	-	TRBJ2-2	TGCAGCGTTGGGGTTATAGGGGGAACCGGGGAGCTGTTTTTT	CSVGVIGGTGELFF
TRBV7-8	-	-	TRBJ1-2	TGTGCCAGCAGCCTCAGTGTCTCTAACTATGGCTACACCTTC	CASSLSVSNYGYTF
TRBV7-2	-	-	TRBJ1-2	TGTGCCAGCAGCTTAGCGGTTGCGGTCGGCTACACCTTC	CASSLAVAVGYTF
TRBV7-3	-	once	TRBJ2-2	TGTGCCAGCAGCCATTATCCCGGGGAGCTGTTTTTT	CASSHYPGELFF
TRBV19	TRBD1	-	TRBJ1-5	TGTGCCAGTAGTACCGGGACAGGGAATCAGCCCCAGCATTTT	CASSTGTGNQPQHF
TRBV30	-	once	TRBJ2-3	TGTGCCTGGAGGACAGGAGGTACGCAGTATTTT	CAWRTGGTQYF
TRBV29-1	-	-	TRBJ2-3	TGCAGCGTTGAATGGATAGGGGGAATCTACACAGATACGCAGTATTTT	CSVEWIGGIYTDTQYF
TRBV28	-	-	TRBJ1-3	TGTGCCAGCAGTTTCCCAGGGAAGAGCTCTGGAAACACCATATATTTT	CASSFPGKSSGNTIYF
TRBV5-4	-	-	TRBJ2-1	TGTGCCAGCAGCTTGGGACAGTCAACCTACAATGAGCAGTTCTTC	CASSLGQSTYNEQFF
TRBV5-1	-	-	TRBJ2-7	TGCGCCAGCAGCTTTACAGGGAGCTCCTACGAGCAGTACTTC	CASSFTGSSYEQYF
TRBV2	TRBD2	-	TRBJ2-7	TGTGCCAGCAGTGTTGTAGCGGGAGGCGAGCAGTACTTC	CASSVVAGGEQYF
TRBV19	-	-	TRBJ1-2	TGTGCCGCTAAGACAGACTATGGCTACACCTTC	CAAKTDYGYTF
TRBV10-3	-	-	TRBJ1-1	TGTGCCATCAGTTCAAGTTCACGGGGGACTGAAGCTTTCTTT	CAISSSSRGTEAFF
TRBV5-5	-	-	TRBJ2-1	TGTGCCAGCAGCTTGGGAACGAGCGTTGTTAACAATGAGCAGTTCTTC	CASSLGTSVVNNEQFF
TRBV27	-	few	TRBJ2-5	TGTGCCAGCAGTGAGGCGCGTGCCGGGGAGACCCAGTACTTC	CASSEARAGETQYF
TRBV5-1	TRBD1	-	TRBJ1-1	TGCGCCAGCAGCTCGGGATTGGGACAGCACATGAACACTGAAGCTTTCTTT	CASSSGLGQHMNTEAFF
TRBV7-8	-	few	TRBJ2-1	TGTGCCAGCAAGGAAGATGAGCAGTTCTTC	CASKEDEQFF
TRBV9	TRBD2	once	TRBJ2-7	TGTGCCAGCAGCCCCAAGGGGGGACTAGCGGGAGGACCTTTGAGTTACGAGCAGTACTTC	CASSPKGGLAGGPLSYEQYF
TRBV5-1	TRBD1	-	TRBJ2-3	TGCGCCAGCAGCTTGAGGGGGCTTAGCACAGATACGCAGTATTTT	CASSLRGLSTDTQYF
TRBV5-1	-	-	TRBJ2-7	TGCGCCAGCAGCTTGGTTTGGGGGCAGGGGACCTACGAGCAGTACTTC	CASSLVWGQGTYEQYF
TRBV11-1	-	-	TRBJ2-5	TGTGCCATACGAACCGGGACGGCTGAGGGAGAGACCCAGTACTTC	CAIRTGTAEGETQYF
TRBV9	TRBD2	-	TRBJ2-5	TGTGCCAGCAGCGGCGGGACTAGGAGCCAAGAGACCCAGTACTTC	CASSGGTRSQETQYF
TRBV5-5	-	-	TRBJ2-3	TGTGCCAGCAGCTCAACCGGGGCCCACACAGATACGCAGTATTTT	CASSSTGAHTDTQYF
TRBV10-3	-	-	TRBJ1-6	TGTGCCATCAGTGCAACGGATTCACCCCTCCACTTT	CAISATDSPLHF
TRBV18	-	-	TRBJ1-4	TGTGCCAGCTCACCCTTATCGACGAATGAAAAACTGTTTTTT	CASSPLSTNEKLFF
TRBV2	-	-	TRBJ2-1	TGTGCCAGCAGGAACAATGAGCAGTTCTTC	CASRNNEQFF
TRBV5-1	-	-	TRBJ1-5	TGCGCCAGCGCCCTAACGGGGCTGGGGAATCAGCCCCAGCATTTT	CASALTGLGNQPQHF